This TCR beta chain was captured by sequencing in a study of cytomegalovirus exposure and HLA in healthy donors. Broader study findings: DRB1 showed the most TCR associations and HLA-C the fewest in a later analysis, as rates varied by HLA locus. Accurate predictions that matched the HLA-A and HLA-B alleles of most subjects were reportedly made from TCR beta sequences.

Germline lookup yields CDR1 SGDLS and CDR2 YYNGEE. This CDR3 has 17 residues. A single count supports this clone. Its antigen is not known. The junction departs from the called germline gene at one end, perhaps through a read error. PCR involved 60 Vbeta and 13 Jbeta primers. Only in-frame clones appear in the TCRdb table, and some are missing; sequencing was by immunoSEQ multiplex PCR. The data contain a few hundred thousand clones, 75% to 80% of them singletons. The rearrangement joins TRBV9 to TRBJ2-2, with TRBD2 matching over 10 bases. This receptor was identified in a man younger than 35 in good health and CMV-seronegative. Sequencing used PBMCs. This CDR3 is CASSERTSGANAGELFF. Written as DNA, the CDR3 is TGTGCCAGCAGCGAGCGGACTAGCGGCGCGAACGCCGGGGAGCTGTTTTTT.